This T cell receptor beta chain was sequenced for a study of CD8 T cells in Susac syndrome. Relapsing-remitting disease, either stable or active, was present in the multiple sclerosis controls, who were treatment-naive patients. With V trimmed by 4 bases and J by 3 bases, 2 bases remained unmatched. Germline-derived CDR1 and CDR2 are MNHEY and SMNVEV (reference sequence). CDR3 length equals 16 residues. With random hexamers, reverse transcription was performed on 0.5 to 1 ug of RNA. Multiplex PCR with immunoSEQ amplified the TCR beta CDR3 across 54 Vbeta and 13 Jbeta. TCRdb fed the immunoSEQ multiplex PCR reads into MiXCR, producing one record per CDR3 protein. The sample includes more than 150,000 distinct CDR3 sequences, around 96% of them seen just once.

The TCR was taken from a human donor with multiple sclerosis. The gene calls are TRBV27 and TRBJ2-3; 15 nucleotides match TRBD2. Sequencing was carried out using CD8+ T cells from PBMCs. CDR3 sequence reads: CASSSGLAGGTDTQYF. The DNA of the CDR3 is TGTGCCAGCAGTTCGGGACTAGCGGGGGGAACAGATACGCAGTATTTT.